This T cell receptor beta chain was sequenced for a study of blood T cell repertoires in COVID-19. Study-level background: The origin of the acute and convalescent COVID-19 samples was the United States, Italy and Spain. In each case, the material was cDNA or gDNA derived from T cells, B-cell-depleted T cells, or PBMCs.

The CDR3 is made up of 13 amino acids. J lost 7 bases, V lost 4 bases, and 5 bases had no gene match. Germline CDR1 is LNHDA and CDR2 is SQIVND (reference sequence). Original analysis: Reference gene primer amplification in the assay estimated nucleated cell counts. Sequencing used immunoSEQ multiplex PCR; TCRdb keeps in-frame clones, though not all of them. V, J and clone size derive from that table, while D and trimming were established from the DNA sequence. This sample has 20,000 to 25,000 clones; 80% to 95% occur once, and the top ten carry about 18%. The sample comprised peripheral blood. The receptor was isolated from a human donor in a cohort sampled during active COVID-19. The chain is built from TRBV19 and TRBJ1-2, with 8 bases matching TRBD1. CDR3 region: CASSTQDRGGYTF. The CDR3 DNA sequence: TGTGCCAGTAGTACCCAAGACAGGGGTGGCTACACCTTC. The full variable domain, completed using reference TRBV19 and TRBJ1-2, is DGGITQSPKYLFRKEGQNVTLSCEQNLNHDAMYWYRQDPGQGLRLIYYSQIVNDFQKGDIAEGYSVSREKKESFPLTVTSAQKNPTAFYLCASSTQDRGGYTFGSGTRLTVV.